This TCR beta chain was retrieved from a study of PD-L1 blockade in urothelial cancer. Study summary: It was at 3 weeks (second dose) and 6 weeks after treatment start that blood was analyzed.

The germline gives CDR1 MDHEN, CDR2 SYDVKM. CDR3 length: 15 residues. The ends were cut back, 5 bases at V and 7 bases at J, with 20 bases in the middle. TCRdb keeps only in-frame clones here, not all; method: immunoSEQ multiplex PCR. Among 50,000 or so clones, more than 75% were seen once, and the ten largest hold roughly 10%. The time point was: peripheral blood 6 weeks after treatment start. This TCR derives from a man aged 55 to 69 with urothelial cancer. The rearrangement links TRBV28 to TRBJ1-2; D unclear. The starting material was PBMCs, obtained around atezolizumab (anti-PD-L1) treatment. The CDR3 loop is CASSPITPRGGGYTF. DNA for the CDR3: TGTGCCAGCAGTCCTATAACCCCCCGGGGAGGTGGCTACACCTTC.